The rows below give T cell receptor beta chains drawn from one sample of a study of cytomegalovirus exposure and HLA in healthy donors. Profiled with immunoSEQ multiplex PCR; TCRdb holds only in-frame clones, not every one. Of about 140,000 clones listed, roughly three quarters are singletons. The material sequenced was PBMCs. The receptors here all came from a woman aged 40-49 years in good health and CMV-seronegative. Both conserved end residues are part of each CDR3. The D gene is left open where the match is weak. Size tells how often a clone was seen (once, few, many) or the class of an expanded clone, and some rows leave it out.

NA | NA | TRBJ2-3 | TRBV7-3 | TGTGCCAGCAGCTTAAATCCCGGGGTCACAGATACGCAGTATTTT | CASSLNPGVTDTQYF
NA | NA | TRBJ1-1 | TRBV6-5 | TGTGCCAGCAGAAACTCGGCGGAAAGAGCTTTCTTT | CASRNSAERAFF
NA | NA | TRBJ2-5 | TRBV28 | TGTGCCAGCAGTTTATCCGCAGGGTTGAGGCCGGAGACCCAGTACTTC | CASSLSAGLRPETQYF
NA | TRBD1 | TRBJ1-2 | TRBV10-1 | TGCGCCAGCAGTGAGTCGAGGGACAGGCCGGATGGTAAACGCTACACCTTC | CASSESRDRPDGKRYTF
NA | TRBD1 | TRBJ1-6 | TRBV4-2 | TGTGCCAGCAGCCAAGAAGGACAGGGGTACACGAATAATTCACCCCTCCACTTT | CASSQEGQGYTNNSPLHF
NA | NA | TRBJ2-2 | TRBV5-6 | TGTGCCAGCAGCTTGGGGTTGGGCAGGTCGAACACCGGGGAGCTGTTTTTT | CASSLGLGRSNTGELFF
NA | TRBD1 | TRBJ1-6 | TRBV7-9 | TGTGCCAGCAGCTCGCAAACCTCCGGGACAGGGACGTCACCCCTCCACTTT | CASSSQTSGTGTSPLHF
NA | NA | TRBJ2-6 | TRBV27 | TGTGCCAGCAGTCCTCGGGCAGGGGTAAACTCTGGGGCCAACGTCCTGACTTTC | CASSPRAGVNSGANVLTF
NA | NA | TRBJ1-4 | TRBV6-6 | TGTGCCAGCAGTTACCAGGCAGGGAAGGAACTGTTTTTT | CASSYQAGKELFF
NA | TRBD1 | TRBJ2-7 | TRBV10-3 | TGTGCCATCAGTGAGGCGGGACAGGGGGGCACCTACGAGCAGTACTTC | CAISEAGQGGTYEQYF
few | TRBD1 | TRBJ1-2 | TRBV2 | TGTGCCAGCACAGGGGGCTTTTACTATGGCTACACCTTC | CASTGGFYYGYTF
NA | TRBD1 | TRBJ1-1 | TRBV10-3 | TGTGCCATCAGAGACGGACAGGGAGGGGGGAAAGCTTTCTTT | CAIRDGQGGGKAFF
NA | NA | TRBJ1-1 | TRBV6-5 | TGTGCCAGCAGTTACCAGGGATTGAACACTGAAGCTTTCTTT | CASSYQGLNTEAFF
NA | TRBD1 | TRBJ1-5 | TRBV2 | TGTGCCAGCACGGGACAGCCACATCAGCCCCAGCATTTT | CASTGQPHQPQHF